The sequence of this T cell receptor (beta chain) was determined in a study of cytomegalovirus exposure and HLA in healthy donors. Study-level results: Equally common other TCR beta chains were less clonally expanded than HLA-associated ones, a later analysis found. The classifier reportedly diagnosed cytomegalovirus status with high sensitivity and specificity. Most TCR sequences were seen very rarely across donors, but some public TCRs occurred in many. Across all donors, roughly uniform sequencing depth was an assumption of the presence/absence analyses.

As for this clone: Its antigen is unidentified.

PCR was performed using 60 Vbeta and 13 Jbeta primers. TCRdb keeps only in-frame clones here, not all; method: immunoSEQ multiplex PCR. The table records 89,000 or so clones, 75% to 85% of them present only once. Sequencing was done on a sample of PBMCs. This sequence was found in a man younger than 35 in good health and CMV-seropositive.

The CDR3 protein is CASSESSGFVGEQFF. The CDR3 DNA reads TGCGCCAGCAGTGAGTCGTCAGGGTTTGTAGGTGAGCAGTTCTTC. The chain recombines TRBV10-1 with TRBJ2-1; D might be TRBD1 (5 bases). There are 15 residues in the CDR3. V lost 0 bases to trimming and J lost 9 bases, with 15 bases between them. Germline V lookup: CDR1 WNHNN, CDR2 SYGVQD (reference sequence).